This TCR beta chain appears in the sequencing data of a study of prognosis after radiotherapy for stage I lung cancer. Study as a whole: Stereotactic body radiotherapy was given without concurrent therapy, and no patient received both at once. Several patients developed post-radiotherapy distant metastases at median roughly seven months; about 14 had no significant progression.

For each of two time points, an approximately 6-milliliter draw of peripheral blood was taken. The authors amplified TCR beta CDR3 from genomic DNA using two-round multiplex PCR. First-round PCR, the initial amplification, used primers specific to each TRBV and TRBJ gene. TCRdb used MiXCR to reprocess the multiplex PCR reads, holding one entry per CDR3 protein. The sample contains about 17,000 distinct CDR3 sequences, about 15% of which appear only once. Sequences were derived from PBMCs, sampled before or after stereotactic body radiation therapy (not recorded which). The clonotype originates from a donor aged 50 or older with non-small cell lung cancer.

The chain's CDR3 is CASRGNWEAFF. The DNA for the CDR3 is TGTGCCAGCAGAGGAAATTGGGAAGCTTTCTTT. The chain links TRBV27 to TRBJ1-1; D not resolved. Germline V gene data show CDR1 as MNHEY and CDR2 as SMNVEV (reference sequence). V lost 6 bases, J lost 8 bases, and 10 bases lay in between. The CDR3 sequence is 11 residues long.